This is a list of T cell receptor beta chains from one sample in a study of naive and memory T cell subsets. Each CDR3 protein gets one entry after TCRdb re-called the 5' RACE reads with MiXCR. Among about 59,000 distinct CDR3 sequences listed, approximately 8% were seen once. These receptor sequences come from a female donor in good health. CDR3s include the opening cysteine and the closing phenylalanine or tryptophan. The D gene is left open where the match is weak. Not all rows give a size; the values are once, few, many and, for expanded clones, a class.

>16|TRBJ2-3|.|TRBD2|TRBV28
CASSPPSGIGTDTQYF
TGTGCCAGCAGTCCCCCGAGCGGGATCGGCACAGATACGCAGTATTTT
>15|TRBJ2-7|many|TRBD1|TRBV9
CASSVDGTGGWEQYF
TGTGCCAGCAGCGTAGATGGGACAGGGGGCTGGGAGCAGTACTTC
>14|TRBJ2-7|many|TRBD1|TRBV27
CASSPKWDSYEQYF
TGTGCCAGCAGTCCGAAATGGGACAGCTACGAGCAGTACTTC
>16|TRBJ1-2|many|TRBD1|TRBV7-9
CASSLEVGTGFYGYTF
TGTGCCAGCAGCTTAGAAGTTGGGACAGGGTTCTATGGCTACACCTTC
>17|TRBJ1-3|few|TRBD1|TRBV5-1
CASSSSGTGPFGNTIYF
TGCGCCAGCAGCTCATCCGGGACAGGCCCATTTGGAAACACCATATATTTT
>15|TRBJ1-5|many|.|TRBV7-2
CASSSQGQSNQPQHF
TGTGCCAGCAGCTCACAGGGTCAATCGAATCAGCCCCAGCATTTT
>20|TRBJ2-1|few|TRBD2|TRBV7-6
CASSQTGTSGGQSSYNEQFF
TGTGCCAGCAGCCAAACCGGGACTAGCGGGGGTCAAAGCTCCTACAATGAGCAGTTCTTC
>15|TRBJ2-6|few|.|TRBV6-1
CASSGGFSGANVLTF
TGTGCCAGCAGTGGTGGCTTCTCTGGGGCCAACGTCCTGACTTTC
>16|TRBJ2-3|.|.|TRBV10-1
CASSESPAGATDTQYF
TGCGCCAGCAGTGAGTCGCCCGCTGGGGCCACAGATACGCAGTATTTT
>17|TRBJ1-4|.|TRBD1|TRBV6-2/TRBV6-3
CASSYLSPGQGGEKLFF
TGTGCCAGCAGTTACCTTTCCCCTGGACAGGGTGGTGAAAAACTGTTTTTT
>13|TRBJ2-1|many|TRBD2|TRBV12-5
CASSSGSIMEQFF
TGTGCTAGTAGTAGCGGGAGCATCATGGAGCAGTTCTTC
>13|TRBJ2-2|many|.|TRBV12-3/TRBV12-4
CASSLASSGELFF
TGTGCCAGCAGTTTAGCGTCCTCCGGGGAGCTGTTTTTT
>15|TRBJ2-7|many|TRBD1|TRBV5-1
CASWGGTGASYEQYF
TGCGCCAGCTGGGGTGGGACAGGAGCCTCCTACGAGCAGTACTTC
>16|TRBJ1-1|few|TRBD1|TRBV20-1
CSARDRHRGPNTEAFF
TGCAGTGCTAGAGATCGGCACAGGGGGCCGAACACTGAAGCTTTCTTT
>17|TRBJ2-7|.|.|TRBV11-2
CASSSPKRGRGSYEQYF
TGTGCCAGCAGCTCGCCGAAGAGAGGTCGGGGCTCCTACGAGCAGTACTTC
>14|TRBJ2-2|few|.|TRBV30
CAWRGLSWDRELFF
TGTGCCTGGAGAGGACTTTCCTGGGACCGGGAGCTGTTTTTT